This entry lists 28 T cell receptor beta chains sequenced from one sample in a study of control samples from healthy donors and cancer patients. Clones were read by immunoSEQ multiplex PCR, and TCRdb kept only the in-frame ones, dropping some. The repertoire holds 45,000 or so clones, with less than 95% as singletons. The sequenced sample was PBMCs. The receptors originated from a middle-aged woman with head and neck cancer.

This clone was detected once. This chain links TRBV4-1 with TRBJ1-3, with D unresolved. With 1 base removed from V and 0 bases from J, the gap between germline ends came to 7 bases. This CDR3 has 15 residues. Germline V gene data show CDR1 as MGHRA and CDR2 as YSYEKL. Here the CDR3 reads CASSQAQISGNTIYF. CDR3 nucleotide sequence: TGCGCCAGCAGCCAAGCTCAGATCTCTGGAAACACCATATATTTT.

V usage is TRBV18 and J usage is TRBJ1-3; D is unresolved. The V gene lost 2 bases and the J gene lost 0 bases, with 14 bases spanning the gap. From germline, CDR1 is KGHSH and CDR2 LQKENI. The CDR3 length is 17 residues. The CDR3 loop reads CASSPSRGPNSGNTIYF. The CDR3 coding sequence is TGTGCCAGCTCACCAAGTCGAGGGCCCAACTCTGGAAACACCATATATTTT. The whole variable domain, filled in from reference TRBV18 and TRBJ1-3, reads NAGVMQNPRHLVRRRGQEARLRCSPMKGHSHVYWYRQLPEEGLKFMVYLQKENIIDESGMPKERFSAEFPKEGPSILRIQQVVRGDSAAYFCASSPSRGPNSGNTIYFGEGSWLTVV.

V is TRBV13 and J is TRBJ2-1; 15 nucleotides match TRBD2. The V segment lost 5 bases and the J segment 0 bases; nucleotides outside the gene matches: 5. This CDR3 has 18 amino acids. Germline CDR1 is PRHDT and CDR2 is FYEKMQ (reference sequence). The CDR3 here is CASSVGLAGGSSYNEQFF. CDR3 DNA sequence: TGTGCCAGCAGCGTGGGACTAGCGGGGGGCAGCTCCTACAATGAGCAGTTCTTC. The full variable domain, its missing parts supplied by reference TRBV13 and TRBJ2-1, is AAGVIQSPRHLIKEKRETATLKCYPIPRHDTVYWYQQGPGQDPQFLISFYEKMQSDKGSIPDRFSAQQFSDYHSELNMSSLELGDSALYFCASSVGLAGGSSYNEQFFGPGTRLTVL.

This chain links TRBV5-1 with TRBJ2-5; tentative D call: TRBD1 (6 bases). Germline V gives CDR1 SGHRS, CDR2 YFSETQ. Between the trimmed V and J ends, which lost 4 bases and 3 bases, there was a span of 10 bases. This CDR3 region has 13 residues. The DNA for the CDR3 is TGCGCCAGCAGCAGCGGACAGAAAGAGACCCAGTACTTC. Translated, it gives CASSSGQKETQYF.

The chain is built from TRBV6-1 and TRBJ2-5; D may be TRBD2 (7 bases). From germline, CDR1 is MNHNS and CDR2 SASEGT. CDR3 length: 16 amino acids. Trimming stripped 2 bases from V and 4 bases from J, with 17 bases between. The CDR3 sequence: CASSELRGGIGETQYF. The DNA for the CDR3 is TGTGCCAGCAGTGAATTAAGGGGGGGGATCGGAGAGACCCAGTACTTC.

The V and J genes are TRBV6-4 and TRBJ2-7, with 7 bases lining up with TRBD1. Germline V CDR1 and CDR2: MRHNA, SNTAGT. The CDR3 has 14 amino acids. Unmatched junction bases numbered 7, after V lost 5 bases and J lost 3 bases. Written as DNA, the CDR3 is TGTGCCAGCAGTTGCGACAGGGAGAGCTACGAGCAGTACTTC. Its protein is CASSCDRESYEQYF.

The chain combines TRBV24-1 with TRBJ1-2; 9 bases agree with TRBD1. J was trimmed by 7 bases and V by 4 bases; bases with no gene match: 9. Looked up from germline, CDR1 is KGHDR and CDR2 is SFDVKD. This CDR3 contains 15 residues. CDR3 sequence reads: CATSESTGGYRGYTF. For the CDR3, the DNA is TGTGCCACCAGTGAGTCTACAGGGGGCTATCGTGGCTACACCTTC.

The V call is TRBV6-6, the J call TRBJ2-5, with D maybe TRBD1 (6 bases). The CDR3 is 16 amino acids. Per the germline V gene, CDR1 is MNHNY and CDR2 is SVGAGI (reference sequence). The V and J ends lost 0 bases and 4 bases respectively, with 15 bases between them. CDR3 sequence (DNA): TGTGCCAGCAGTTACTCAAACAGGGATTGGGGAGAGACCCAGTACTTC. Protein product: CASSYSNRDWGETQYF.

V is TRBV15 and J is TRBJ2-5, with a tentative D call TRBD1 (5 bases). This CDR3 spans 16 amino acids. Germline V gene sequence: CDR1 LNHNV, CDR2 YYDKDF (reference sequence). With 0 bases removed from V and 5 bases from J, the gap between germline ends came to 16 bases. In DNA form, the CDR3 reads TGTGCCACCAGCAGAGAGGTATCCAGGGAAGCGGAGACCCAGTACTTC. Its protein product is CATSREVSREAETQYF.

V is TRBV29-1 and J is TRBJ2-7, with TRBD2 identical over 7 bases. Germline loops: CDR1 SQVTM, CDR2 ANQGSEA. The junction had 12 bases not matched to a gene; V was cut back by 6 bases and J by 4 bases. The CDR3 covers 14 residues. The CDR3 bases are TGCAGCGTCTACGGGGGGAACGAAGGGTACGAGCAGTACTTC. This gives the protein CSVYGGNEGYEQYF.

This clone was seen just once. CDR3 coding DNA: TGTGCCAGCTCCAGGTTGGCGGATGGCTACACCTTC. It translates to CASSRLADGYTF. J is TRBJ1-2 and V is TRBV3-1 (or the pseudogene TRBV3-2); D is undetermined. This CDR3 has 12 amino acids. Trimming shortened V by 8 bases and J by 6 bases, and 13 bases separated the two germline ends. Germline loops: CDR1 LGHDT, CDR2 YNNKEL (reference sequence).

CDR3 coding DNA: TGTGCCAGCAGGGGCACCGGGACAGGGGTCTACGAGCAGTACTTC. The encoded protein is CASRGTGTGVYEQYF. The rearrangement uses TRBV6-5 and TRBJ2-7; 10 bases fit TRBD1. The V gene end was trimmed by 6 bases and the J gene end by 3 bases; junction bases not matched to a gene: 8. Germline lookup yields CDR1 MNHEY and CDR2 SVGAGI. The CDR3 extends over 15 amino acids.

The gene calls are TRBV3-1 (or the pseudogene TRBV3-2) and TRBJ2-1, with 13 nucleotides matching TRBD2. J was trimmed by 12 bases and V by 5 bases; bases with no gene match: 10. Germline loops: CDR1 LGHDT, CDR2 YNNKEL (reference sequence). The CDR3 loop spans 15 amino acids. The DNA of the CDR3 is TGTGCCAGCAGCTTCGCCGGGACTAGCGGGACATGGCAGTTCTTC. This sequence encodes CASSFAGTSGTWQFF.

V and J are TRBV5-6 and TRBJ1-4, with TRBD1 matching 9 bases. The V gene's germline CDR1 is SGHDT and CDR2 YYEEEE. The V segment lost 5 bases and the J segment 8 bases; nucleotides outside the gene matches: 10. This CDR3 spans 15 amino acids. As DNA, the CDR3 is TGTGCCAGCAGTAGAGCGGGACAGGGAGAAGAAAAACTGTTTTTT. Translated: CASSRAGQGEEKLFF. The full variable domain, its missing parts supplied by reference TRBV5-6 and TRBJ1-4, is DAGVTQSPTHLIKTRGQQVTLRCSPKSGHDTVSWYQQALGQGPQFIFQYYEEEERQRGNFPDRFSGHQFPNYSSELNVNALLLGDSALYLCASSRAGQGEEKLFFGSGTQLSVL.

The chain recombines TRBV6-6 with TRBJ2-2; D may be TRBD1 (6 bases). V lost 9 bases to trimming and J lost 10 bases, with 15 bases between them. The CDR3 has 12 amino acids. Per the germline V gene, CDR1 is MNHNY and CDR2 is SVGAGI (reference sequence). The CDR3 loop is CASSQGTVELFF. The CDR3 DNA reads as TGTGCCAGTTCCCAGGGGACGGTGGAGCTGTTTTTT.

J is TRBJ2-7 and V is TRBV29-1, with 7 bases identical to TRBD1. This CDR3 is 13 amino acids long. Germline CDR1 SQVTM, CDR2 ANQGSEA. Unmatched junction bases numbered 8, after V lost 7 bases and J lost 2 bases. The CDR3 nucleotides read TGCAGCGCTCAAGGACAGGAAACCTACGAGCAGTACTTC. It translates to CSAQGQETYEQYF.

The chain is built from TRBV15 and TRBJ2-7; 7 nucleotides agree with TRBD1. The CDR3 length is 15 residues. J gave up 2 bases and V 4 bases, and 8 bases lay outside the gene matches. The germline CDR1 and CDR2 sequences are LNHNV and YYDKDF (reference sequence). The CDR3 reads CATSTTIQGTYEQYF. CDR3 bases: TGTGCCACCAGCACCACGATACAGGGGACCTACGAGCAGTACTTC.

The chain carries TRBV10-3 and TRBJ2-6; D unclear. V lost 8 bases, J lost 1 base, and 6 bases lay in between. From germline, CDR1 is ENHRY and CDR2 SYGVKD. CDR3 length: 13 residues. The CDR3 coding sequence is TGTGCCATCTCAAAGTCTGGGGCCAACGTCCTGACTTTC. Its translation is CAISKSGANVLTF.

V is TRBV3-1 (or the pseudogene TRBV3-2) and J is TRBJ1-2, with 8 bases lining up with TRBD1. After removal of 4 bases from V and 4 bases from J, the junction contained 2 bases not matched to a gene. Germline V CDR1 and CDR2: LGHDT, YNNKEL (reference sequence). The length of the CDR3 is 13 residues. In DNA, the CDR3 is TGTGCCAGCAGCCGAGGACAGGGCTATGGCTACACCTTC. This sequence encodes CASSRGQGYGYTF.

V gene TRBV20-1 combines with J gene TRBJ2-1; D ambiguous. Germline CDR1 reads DFQATT; CDR2 reads SNEGSKA (reference sequence). Trimming removed 3 bases at V and 0 bases at J, with 12 bases between. The length of the CDR3 is 15 residues. The CDR3 region is CSASRLRSSYNEQFF. The CDR3 nucleotides read TGCAGTGCTAGTCGGCTGAGGAGCTCCTACAATGAGCAGTTCTTC.

This clone is a singleton in its sample. The chain joins TRBV14 to TRBJ2-5, with a weak D call TRBD2 (6 bases). The CDR3 contains 14 residues. The V and J ends lost 4 bases and 2 bases respectively, with 11 bases between them. Germline V CDR1 and CDR2: SGHDN, FVKESK. CDR3 nucleotides: TGTGCCAGCAGCCCACTAGGGAGGCAAGAGACCCAGTACTTC. This encodes CASSPLGRQETQYF.

The chain recombines TRBV9 with TRBJ2-3; possible D gene TRBD2, 6 bases. This CDR3 has 17 residues. V lost 1 base, J lost 2 bases, and 17 bases lay in between. Germline V lookup: CDR1 SGDLS, CDR2 YYNGEE. CDR3: CASSVRGWSGNTDTQYF. The CDR3 DNA sequence: TGTGCCAGCAGCGTACGGGGGTGGTCGGGAAACACAGATACGCAGTATTTT.

This clone has only a few counts. The chain uses TRBV2 and TRBJ1-1; D not certain. Germline CDR1 is SNHLY and CDR2 is FYNNEI. V dropped 4 bases and J dropped 4 bases, with 10 bases sitting between them. The CDR3 is 13 amino acids. The CDR3: CASSGEVGTEAFF. The CDR3 DNA follows: TGTGCCAGCAGTGGAGAGGTAGGCACTGAAGCTTTCTTT.

The chain combines TRBV15 with TRBJ2-7; 9 positions match TRBD1. The CDR3 length is 14 residues. Germline V CDR1 and CDR2: LNHNV, YYDKDF (reference sequence). The ends lost 9 bases at V and 1 base at J; junction bases unmatched: 7. The DNA of the CDR3 is TGTGCCACTTCGGACAGGGGAGGGTCCTACGAGCAGTACTTC. Amino acids: CATSDRGGSYEQYF.

The count of this clone is one. This rearrangement joins TRBV19 to TRBJ2-3, with D perhaps assigned TRBD1 or TRBD2 (5 bases each). CDR1 LNHDA and CDR2 SQIVND come from the germline V gene (reference sequence). The CDR3 loop spans 16 amino acids. The V and J ends lost 1 base and 4 bases respectively, with 15 bases between them. The CDR3, as DNA: TGTGCCAGTAGTATAGCAGGGACCCAACTCGCAGATACGCAGTATTTT. Translating gives CASSIAGTQLADTQYF.

V usage is TRBV9 and J usage is TRBJ1-6; D is uncertain. From germline, CDR1 is SGDLS and CDR2 YYNGEE. The CDR3 sequence is 15 residues long. The V end was cut by 0 bases, the J end by 5 bases, with 9 bases between. The CDR3 loop is CASSVAERNNSPLHF. CDR3 DNA: TGTGCCAGCAGCGTAGCAGAACGGAATAATTCACCCCTCCACTTT. Drawing the rest from reference TRBV9 and TRBJ1-6, the complete variable domain is DSGVTQTPKHLITATGQRVTLRCSPRSGDLSVYWYQQSLDQGLQFLIQYYNGEERAKGNILERFSAQQFPDLHSELNLSSLELGDSALYFCASSVAERNNSPLHFGNGTRLTVT.

The genes are TRBV10-2 and TRBJ1-1, with D perhaps matching TRBD1 (5 bases). The CDR3 is 13 residues long. Trimming removed 3 bases from V and 7 bases from J, with 12 bases in between. Germline values: CDR1 WSHSY, CDR2 SAAADI. The CDR3 DNA is TGCGCCAGCAGTGACCTCGGGACGGTTGAAGCTTTCTTT. It yields the protein CASSDLGTVEAFF.

The V call is TRBV5-1, the J call TRBJ2-1; 8 bases are shared with TRBD2. Germline assignment: CDR1 SGHRS and CDR2 YFSETQ. The CDR3 runs to 16 residues. Trimming cost V 2 bases and J 8 bases; bases outside gene matches: 12. The CDR3 sequence is CASSFGSGLVGYEQFF. The CDR3 nucleotides read TGCGCCAGCAGCTTTGGCTCGGGACTAGTCGGATATGAGCAGTTCTTC.